This entry features one T cell receptor (beta chain) sequence. The data stem from a study of blood T cell repertoires in COVID-19. Study-wide background: In each case, the material was cDNA or gDNA derived from T cells, B-cell-depleted T cells, or PBMCs.

CDR1 SEHNR and CDR2 FQNEAQ come from the germline V gene (reference sequence). V shed 5 bases and J 5 bases; nucleotides not matched to a gene: 8. There are 14 residues in the CDR3. TCRdb keeps only in-frame clones here, not all; method: immunoSEQ multiplex PCR. This sample has approximately 210,000 clones; about 88% occur once, and the top ten carry 1.5% to 2%. The chain uses TRBV7-9 and TRBJ1-1; 7 bases map to TRBD1. The receptor was derived from a man in his 70s with acute or convalescent COVID-19. The sample was peripheral blood. This chain's CDR3 is CASSAQGEWTEAFF. Here the CDR3 DNA reads TGTGCCAGCAGCGCCCAGGGGGAATGGACTGAAGCTTTCTTT. The variable domain in full, with the rest retrieved from reference TRBV7-9 and TRBJ1-1, is DTGVSQNPRHKITKRGQNVTFRCDPISEHNRLYWYRQTLGQGPEFLTYFQNEAQLEKSRLLSDRFSAERPKGSFSTLEIQRTEQGDSAMYLCASSAQGEWTEAFFGQGTRLTVV.